This T cell receptor beta chain came from a study of tumor-infiltrating lymphocytes in oesophageal squamous cell carcinoma. Via MiXCR, TCRdb re-called the PCR reads, giving one row per CDR3 protein. Of some 17,000 distinct CDR3 sequences in the sample, roughly 50% are singletons; the top ten hold around two fifths. From germline, CDR1 is SGHAT and CDR2 FQNNGV. V shed 5 bases, J shed 3 bases, and the junction held 3 bases outside the gene matches. The CDR3 has 13 amino acids. This clonotype was recorded a few times. The clonotype comes from a female donor with esophageal squamous cell carcinoma. Sequenced sample: normal esophageal tissue next to the tumor. This chain connects TRBV11-2 to TRBJ1-2; 7 nucleotides align to TRBD1. CDR3 in DNA: TGTGCCAGCAGCCCTGGACAGGACTATGGCTACACCTTC. Protein: CASSPGQDYGYTF.